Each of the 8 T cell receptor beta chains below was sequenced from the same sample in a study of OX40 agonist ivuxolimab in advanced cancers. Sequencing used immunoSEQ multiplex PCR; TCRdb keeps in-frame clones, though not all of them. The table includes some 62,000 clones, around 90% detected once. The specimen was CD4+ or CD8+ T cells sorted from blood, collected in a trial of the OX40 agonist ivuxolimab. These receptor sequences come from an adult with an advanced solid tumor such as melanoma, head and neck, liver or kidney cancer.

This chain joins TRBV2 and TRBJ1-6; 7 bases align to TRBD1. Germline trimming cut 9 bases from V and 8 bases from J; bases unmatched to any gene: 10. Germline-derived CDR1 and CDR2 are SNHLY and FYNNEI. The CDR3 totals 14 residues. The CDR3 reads CASTAGQDYSPLHF. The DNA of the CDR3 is TGTGCCAGTACCGCAGGACAGGATTATTCACCCCTCCACTTT.

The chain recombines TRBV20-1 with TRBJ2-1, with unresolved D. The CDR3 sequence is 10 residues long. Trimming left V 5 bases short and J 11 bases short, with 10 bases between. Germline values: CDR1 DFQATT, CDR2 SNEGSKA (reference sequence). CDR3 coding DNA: TGCAGTGCTGCGGCCGAGCAGCAGTTCTTC. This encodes CSAAAEQQFF.

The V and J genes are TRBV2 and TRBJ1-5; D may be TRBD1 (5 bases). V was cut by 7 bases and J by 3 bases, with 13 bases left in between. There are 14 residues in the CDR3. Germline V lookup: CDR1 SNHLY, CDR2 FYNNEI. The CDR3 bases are TGTGCCAGCACGCAGGGAAGGGACAATCAGCCCCAGCATTTT. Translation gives CASTQGRDNQPQHF.

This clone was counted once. CDR3 in amino acids: CASRPGRVYSNQPQHF. The CDR3 DNA is TGTGCAAGTCGCCCCGGGCGCGTTTATAGCAATCAGCCCCAGCATTTT. The rearrangement joins TRBV12-2 to TRBJ1-5. TRBV12-2 is a recognized pseudogene. The CDR3 covers 16 residues.

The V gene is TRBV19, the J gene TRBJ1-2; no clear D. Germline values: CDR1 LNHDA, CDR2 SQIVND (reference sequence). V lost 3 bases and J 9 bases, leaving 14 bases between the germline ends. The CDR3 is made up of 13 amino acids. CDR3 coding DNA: TGTGCCAGTAGTATTTCTGTAGATCCGCGCTACACCTTC. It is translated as CASSISVDPRYTF. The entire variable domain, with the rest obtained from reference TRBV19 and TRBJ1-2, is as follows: DGGITQSPKYLFRKEGQNVTLSCEQNLNHDAMYWYRQDPGQGLRLIYYSQIVNDFQKGDIAEGYSVSREKKESFPLTVTSAQKNPTAFYLCASSISVDPRYTFGSGTRLTVV.

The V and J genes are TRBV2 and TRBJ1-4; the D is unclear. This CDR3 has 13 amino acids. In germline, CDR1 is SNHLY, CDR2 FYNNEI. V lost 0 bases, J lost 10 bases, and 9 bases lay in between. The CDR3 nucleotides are TGTGCCAGCAGTGAAGCCCTCCATCTAAAACTGTTTTTT. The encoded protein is CASSEALHLKLFF.

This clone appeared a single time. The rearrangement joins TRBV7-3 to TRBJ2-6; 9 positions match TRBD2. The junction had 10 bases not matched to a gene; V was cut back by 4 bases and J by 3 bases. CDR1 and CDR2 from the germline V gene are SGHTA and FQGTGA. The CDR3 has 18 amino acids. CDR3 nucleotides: TGTGCCAGCAGCTCCCGACGCAGCGGGAGGATTGGGGCCAACGTCCTGACTTTC. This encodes CASSSRRSGRIGANVLTF.

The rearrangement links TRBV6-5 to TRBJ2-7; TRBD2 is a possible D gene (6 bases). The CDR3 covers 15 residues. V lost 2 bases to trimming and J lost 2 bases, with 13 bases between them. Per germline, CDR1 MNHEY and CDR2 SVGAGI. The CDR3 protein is CASSYGGWGTYEQYF. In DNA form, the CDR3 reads TGTGCCAGCAGTTACGGAGGGTGGGGCACCTACGAGCAGTACTTC.